The 16 T cell receptor beta chains below come from one sample, sequenced in a study of blood T cells in healthy people across ages (dated by TCRdb to about 2015). Library construction relied on 5' RACE. Sequencing instrument: Illumina HiSeq 2500. A second PCR of roughly 7 to 11 cycles was performed with a sample-barcoded 5' primer and a J-beta primer mix. The public reads were reanalyzed by TCRdb: fastp trimming at Q25, MiXCR alignment, in-frame beta chains only. Each entry is one CDR3 protein sequence, shown with its most common DNA and genes. Across this sample there are about 970,000 distinct CDR3 sequences, with roughly 50% seen only once. The ten largest clones capture about a fifth of the sample. The sequencing sample was made of blood. The receptors were gathered from a woman aged 55-69 years in good health.

Ten or more counts support this clonotype. The V call is TRBV12-3 or TRBV12-4, the J call TRBJ2-3, with 7 nucleotides matching TRBD2. The CDR3 covers 15 residues. J was trimmed by 4 bases and V by 2 bases; bases with no gene match: 6. CDR3 sequence reads: CASSLWEGRADTQYF. In DNA form, the CDR3 reads TGTGCCAGCAGTTTATGGGAAGGGAGGGCAGATACGCAGTATTTT.

Only one count was recorded for this clonotype. The chain uses TRBV10-2 and TRBJ2-1, with 11 bases lining up with TRBD2. CDR1 is WSHSY, CDR2 SAAADI, per germline. The V segment lost 0 bases and the J segment 8 bases; nucleotides outside the gene matches: 9. This CDR3 contains 17 residues. This CDR3 is CASSESRASGRYDEQFF. In DNA form, the CDR3 reads TGCGCCAGCAGTGAGTCTAGGGCTAGCGGGAGGTATGATGAGCAGTTCTTC.

The chain couples TRBV2 to TRBJ2-5, with 7 bases matching TRBD2. The CDR3 runs to 18 residues. Germline V lookup: CDR1 SNHLY, CDR2 FYNNEI. The trim removed 5 bases at V and 11 bases at J, leaving 26 bases unmatched. The CDR3 nucleotides are TGTGCCAGCAGTTACCGAACGTCCCTAGCGGAGGGGAACAATGAGCAGTACTTC. This encodes CASSYRTSLAEGNNEQYF.

This sequence joins TRBV4-2 and TRBJ2-3, with a possible D match to TRBD2 (5 bases). V lost 7 bases to trimming and J lost 2 bases, with 16 bases between them. Germline lookup yields CDR1 LGHNA and CDR2 YNFKEQ. The CDR3 runs 15 residues. Written as DNA, the CDR3 is TGTGCCAGCACCATCAGCGGTACCGACACAGATACGCAGTATTTT. The encoded protein is CASTISGTDTDTQYF.

This clonotype came up a few times. J is TRBJ2-3 and V is TRBV29-1, with unresolved D. The V end was cut by 3 bases, the J end by 3 bases, with 7 bases between. The CDR3 totals 12 residues. Looked up from germline, CDR1 is SQVTM and CDR2 is ANQGSEA. In DNA, the CDR3 is TGCAGCGTTGAGTCAAGAACAGATACGCAGTATTTT. Its protein product is CSVESRTDTQYF.

The gene calls are TRBV4-1 and TRBJ2-7, with D maybe TRBD1 (6 bases). Germline CDR1 reads MGHRA; CDR2 reads YSYEKL. The CDR3 spans 15 residues. V was pared by 1 base and J by 0 bases, with 10 bases between. The CDR3: CASSQAGALSYEQYF. The CDR3 DNA reads as TGCGCCAGCAGCCAAGCAGGGGCACTCTCCTACGAGCAGTACTTC.

V is TRBV29-1 and J is TRBJ1-1; no reliable D call. The germline V gene encodes CDR1 SQVTM and CDR2 ANQGSEA. V was pared by 5 bases and J by 0 bases, with 13 bases between. The length of the CDR3 is 14 residues. CDR3: CSVSPSGMNTEAFF. The CDR3 DNA sequence: TGCAGCGTTTCACCATCCGGGATGAACACTGAAGCTTTCTTT. Using reference TRBV29-1 and TRBJ1-1 for the parts outside the CDR3, the full variable domain is SAVISQKPSRDICQRGTSLTIQCQVDSQVTMMFWYRQQPGQSLTLIATANQGSEATYESGFVIDKFPISRPNLTFSTLTVSNMSPEDSSIYLCSVSPSGMNTEAFFGQGTRLTVV.

The CDR3 protein is CASSGPPGYTQYF. CDR3 nucleotides: TGTGCCAGCAGTGGGCCCCCTGGGTATACGCAGTATTTT. The rearrangement joins TRBV6-1 to TRBJ2-3; D gene ambiguous. Trimming took 4 bases from V and 7 from J, leaving 12 bases between them. CDR1 and CDR2 from the germline V gene are MNHNS and SASEGT. This CDR3 contains 13 residues.

The V and J genes are TRBV5-1 and TRBJ2-1; D is perhaps TRBD1 (5 bases). Germline CDR1 and CDR2: SGHRS and YFSETQ. This CDR3 has 14 residues. V lost 0 bases, J lost 10 bases, and 14 bases lay in between. The CDR3 here is CASSLVTGKREQFF. CDR3 sequence (DNA): TGCGCCAGCAGCTTGGTTACAGGAAAGAGGGAGCAGTTCTTC.

A few counts support this clonotype. The chain is built from TRBV6-2 or TRBV6-3 and TRBJ1-1; no reliable D call. Germline assignment: CDR1 MNHEY and CDR2 SVGEGT. The V gene lost 4 bases and the J gene lost 4 bases, with 10 bases spanning the gap. This CDR3 comprises 13 residues. The CDR3 bases are TGTGCCAGCAGTTGGGGTTTCGGCACTGAAGCTTTCTTT. Encoded protein: CASSWGFGTEAFF.

This clonotype came up a few times. The chain recombines TRBV15 with TRBJ2-1, with TRBD2 matching 9 bases. In germline, CDR1 is LNHNV, CDR2 YYDKDF (reference sequence). V shed 0 bases, J shed 4 bases, and the junction held 10 bases outside the gene matches. The CDR3 is made up of 18 amino acids. CDR3 protein: CATSRDAASGKGYNEQFF. DNA of the CDR3: TGTGCCACCAGCAGAGATGCGGCTAGCGGGAAGGGATACAATGAGCAGTTCTTC. Filled out from reference TRBV15 and TRBJ2-1, the complete variable domain reads DAMVIQNPRYQVTQFGKPVTLSCSQTLNHNVMYWYQQKSSQAPKLLFHYYDKDFNNEADTPDNFQSRRPNTSFCFLDIRSPGLGDTAMYLCATSRDAASGKGYNEQFFGPGTRLTVL.

The rearrangement joins TRBV7-2 to TRBJ1-4; weak D call: TRBD1 (6 bases). The CDR3 runs to 15 residues. The V gene lost 5 bases and the J gene lost 5 bases, with 15 bases spanning the gap. CDR1 SGHTA and CDR2 FQGNSA come from the germline V gene. The CDR3 protein is CASSRRGQNNEKLFF. The CDR3 DNA reads TGTGCCAGCAGCCGAAGAGGACAGAACAATGAAAAACTGTTTTTT.

This clonotype came up a few times. The chain couples TRBV29-1 to TRBJ2-1; TRBD1 matches 9 bases. From germline, CDR1 is SQVTM and CDR2 ANQGSEA. After removal of 4 bases from V and 4 bases from J, the junction contained 2 bases not matched to a gene. This CDR3 has 13 amino acids. The CDR3 bases are TGCAGCGTTGGGGACAGGGCGTACAATGAGCAGTTCTTC. Amino acids: CSVGDRAYNEQFF.

As to this clonotype: An end of the junction differs from the germline gene, which may be a read error. The chain links TRBV4-1 to TRBJ1-2; D possibly corresponds to TRBD1 (5 bases). This CDR3 is built from 15 residues. Germline-derived CDR1 and CDR2 are MGHRA and YSYEKL. As DNA, the CDR3 is TGCGCCAGCAGCCACCCGACAGAAACCAACTATGACTACACCTTC. It codes for CASSHPTETNYDYTF.

The count of this clonotype is one. The chain has TRBV7-9 and TRBJ2-1; perhaps TRBD2 as D (6 bases). This CDR3 is 16 amino acids long. Germline CDR1 is SEHNR and CDR2 is FQNEAQ (reference sequence). The ends were cut back, 5 bases at V and 8 bases at J, with 22 bases in the middle. DNA of the CDR3: TGTGCCAGCAGCCCCACCGGGACTCTGTCGGGAGATGAGCAGTTCTTC. It encodes CASSPTGTLSGDEQFF.

The chain uses TRBV5-1 and TRBJ2-1, with 7 bases that match TRBD2. The end of the DNA is better explained by TRBJ2-7, so the J call may be wrong. The CDR3 contains 15 residues. In germline, CDR1 is SGHRS, CDR2 YFSETQ. The CDR3 sequence: CASSLGTNYDNEQYF. The CDR3 nucleotides are TGCGCCAGCAGCCTTGGGACTAACTATGACAATGAGCAGTACTTC.